This T cell receptor (beta chain) is from a study of long-term antiretroviral therapy in people with HIV. Study-wide results and caveats: Control repertoires displayed wider CDR3 length ranges than the HIV repertoires. Post-ART samples showed increased diversity that remained below transplant donor control levels. Every time point showed a repertoire led by clones expanded before ART.

V shed 8 bases and J shed 6 bases, with 11 bases lying between them. The CDR3 has 11 amino acids. Germline loops: CDR1 MDHEN, CDR2 SYDVKM. As concerns this clone: The antigen is not known.

Sequencing relied on immunoSEQ assay v3.0, run at survey level. Here immunoSEQ multiplex PCR was the method, and the copy in TCRdb shows in-frame clones only, minus some. The sample holds roughly 20,000 clones; 65% to 80% are singletons and the top ten take about 9.9%. The chain is built from TRBV28 and TRBJ2-7; D is uncertain. The sequence came from a man aged 18 to 29 with HIV. Sample: unsorted PBMCs, taken 0.5 years before starting antiretroviral therapy. The chain's CDR3 is CASASRSEQYF. The CDR3 bases are TGTGCCAGCGCGTCTCGGAGCGAGCAGTACTTC.